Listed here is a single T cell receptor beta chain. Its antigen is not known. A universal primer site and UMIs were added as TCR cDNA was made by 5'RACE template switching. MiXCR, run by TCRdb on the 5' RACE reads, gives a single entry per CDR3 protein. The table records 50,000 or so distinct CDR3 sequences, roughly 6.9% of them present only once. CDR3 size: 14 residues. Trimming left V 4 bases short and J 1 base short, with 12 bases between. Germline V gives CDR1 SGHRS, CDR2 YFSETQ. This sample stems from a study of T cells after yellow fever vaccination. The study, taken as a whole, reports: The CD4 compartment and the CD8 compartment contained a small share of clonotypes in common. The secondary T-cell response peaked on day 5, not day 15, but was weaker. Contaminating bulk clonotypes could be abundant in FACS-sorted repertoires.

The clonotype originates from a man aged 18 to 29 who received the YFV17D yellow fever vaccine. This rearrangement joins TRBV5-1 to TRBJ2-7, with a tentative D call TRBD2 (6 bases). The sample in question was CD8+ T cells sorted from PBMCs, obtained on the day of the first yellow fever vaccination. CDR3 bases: TGCGCCAGCAGCCCGGGGACTCTGTCCTACGAGCAGTACGTC. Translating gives CASSPGTLSYEQYV.